This T cell receptor (beta chain) was observed in a study of cytomegalovirus exposure and HLA in healthy donors (dated by TCRdb to about 2017). In terms of the full investigation: An earlier analysis of roughly 500 of the donors reported about 250 Gb of sequence data and around 110 million unique TCR beta sequences from 190 million or so T cells. Genome-wide SNP genotypes for about 60% of the roughly 700 donors were used in a later genetic analysis, which treated that subset as a discovery cohort. To decide whether each TCR beta V gene segment behaved as functional or pseudogenic, an earlier analysis of fewer than 750 of the donors relied on high-throughput TCR beta sequencing. In the later analysis, no new phenotypic data were used to find candidate immune exposures; instead, reliance was placed on TCR beta sequences and their occurrence across donors. Along with the approximately 670-subject first cohort, a separate validation cohort of over a hundred different subjects was used. The study combined high-throughput TCR immunosequencing, statistical association of individual TCRs with disease status, and machine learning to predict cytomegalovirus infection status. On average, roughly 200,000 unique TCR beta nucleotide sequences were sequenced per donor among 398 genotyped donors of the cohort, with about 17% of those sequences being non-productive. The T cell repertoires of some 700 subjects were profiled by immunosequencing and related to cytomegalovirus serostatus. To study patterns of TCR occurrence, a later analysis re-analyzed previously published TCR beta repertoires from 700 or so donors and added high-resolution HLA genotyping. Because of strong linkage in the cohort, roughly five DR-DQ haplotypes were treated as single units for association and clustering. The study was designed to test whether signatures of past pathogen exposure could be identified by cataloging public T cell receptors. Of the 398 genotyped donors, 81% fell in the genetic ancestry cluster associated with self-reported Caucasian donors. Alongside the repertoire data, information on donor age, sex, ethnicity and CMV serostatus was compiled. The number of typed donors differed by locus: roughly 629-640 for A, B, C, DRB1 and DQB1; 522 for DQA1; approximately 600 for DPA1; and some 430 for DPB1. An early release covering about 600 HLA-typed donors comprised about 300 gigabases of sequencing data and 85 million to 100 million unique TCR sequences. HLA typing included class I and class II loci at four-digit resolution. Every discovery cohort repertoire had been produced on one sequencing platform.

Points on this clone: This receptor's antigen is unknown. No much larger clonotype is one base removed from it; base qualities were not supplied.

Libraries were prepared through the immunoSEQ multiplex PCR assay. A mixture of 60 forward primers for TCR Vbeta segments and 13 reverse primers for TCR Jbeta segments was used in the multiplex PCR. The CDR3 region of rearranged TCR beta genes was amplified from genomic DNA by a multiplex PCR assay. Amplified TCR beta libraries were sequenced as 87-base-pair reads on the Illumina HiSeq System. The paper's processing steps were these. Across the 500 to 750 repertoires, a later analysis counted tens of millions of unique TCR beta chains, around 11 million of which were shared by at least two donors. To remove PCR and sequencing errors, raw reads were error-corrected and collapsed into unique sequences using a nearest-neighbor algorithm that merged closely related sequences. Alignment of CDR3 sequences to IMGT reference sequences was used to assign V, D and J gene segments. For a sequence to be retained, at least a six-nucleotide match to both a V gene segment and a J gene segment was required. A rearrangement counted as productive if the CDR3 had no stop codons and remained in frame with V and J, and every other rearrangement counted as non-productive. CDR3 was defined by IMGT convention, running from the second conserved V-encoded cysteine to the conserved J-encoded phenylalanine. Sequences without an unambiguous match to a single V gene segment were excluded from the earlier analysis of about 640 of the donors. An earlier analysis of fewer than 750 of the donors classified V segments as functional when productive rearrangements were above 56.7% and as segregating when the standard deviation between donors was above 5%. A statistical classification framework was built for diagnosing cytomegalovirus status from the catalog of TCR beta chain sequences. In a later analysis, V and J genes were assigned by comparing TCR nucleotide sequences against IMGT/GENE-DB human TR gene sequences. In a later analysis, CDR3 sequences and most-parsimonious VDJ recombination scenarios were assigned using the TCRdist pipeline. In a later analysis, each TCR beta chain was defined by its CDR3 amino acid sequence together with its V-gene family, and reads lacking a unique V-gene family were excluded. To address suspected cross-contamination and a sequencing artifact, a later analysis removed 550 to 750 highly shared, low-generation-probability nucleotide sequences. A later analysis calculated a clonal expansion index for each public chain from normalized within-repertoire ranks of inferred template counts. A later analysis computed generation probabilities with a VDJ recombination model fitted to out-of-frame rearrangements, and checked the results against IGoR. Hypergeometric tests were used in a later analysis to score TCR-TCR, TCR-HLA and TCR-CMV co-occurrence, with a repertoire-size bias correction applied to the TCR pairs. False discovery rates were estimated in a later analysis by permuting HLA or CMV assignments 20 times. A later analysis grouped co-occurring TCRs with DBSCAN, adding TCRdist sequence similarity when clustering within HLA-allele-positive subsets. Co-occurrence clustering excluded repertoires with fewer than 30,000 or more than 120,000 public chains, plus five with anomalous nucleotide sharing. Held by TCRdb, this immuneACCESS table contains in-frame sequences only and omits some clones. Under half of the omission traces to an unresolved V gene where checked; the cause of the rest is unknown. From that table come the V and J calls and clone size; the DNA was used to work out D and trimming. For this sample there are approximately 160,000 clones; 68% appear just once. Of the sample, 2.5% to 3% is held by the ten largest clones.

Broad study findings and their caveats: Presence/absence analyses assumed roughly uniform sequencing depth across donors, an assumption that may not hold. In an earlier analysis of some 640 of the donors, most TCR beta V segments were observed in productive rearrangements about 87% or about 30% of the time, broadly matching IMGT annotations. In a later analysis, HLA-associated TCR beta chains showed more clonal expansion and lower generation probabilities than non-associated chains that were equally common. Correlated functional status among segregating V segments might reflect linkage disequilibrium, but an unknown experimental factor could not be ruled out. Across donors, most TCR sequences were observed very rarely, whereas some public TCRs were present in many individuals. A later analysis found that most CMV-associated TCR beta chains appeared HLA-restricted, with HLA associations seemingly driven largely by CMV exposure. A later analysis associated roughly 17,000 TCR beta sequences with specific HLA alleles at a false discovery rate of 0.05. In a later analysis, several top co-occurrence clusters were reported to appear linked to parvovirus B19, influenza, CMV and Epstein-Barr virus. The study listed 150 to 200 TCR beta chains as associated with cytomegalovirus. Because some donors lacked HLA typing at each locus, the association tests relied only on the typed subset. A few of the identified cytomegalovirus-associated TCR beta chains were confirmed in vitro to be specific for cytomegalovirus antigens. In a later genetic analysis, fewer N-insertions in productive TCRs were reported among donors in an Asian-associated ancestry cluster than the approximately 710-donor mean. The earlier analysis of a few hundred of the donors excluded roughly 16 rarely observed V segments, including chromosome 9 orphons, because counts were too low. Because the 87-base-pair reads could not distinguish some IMGT-functional V segments, including TRBV6-2 and TRBV6-3, those segments were excluded. A cluster of highly shared sequence variants was judged likely to be a technical artifact of the sequencing pipeline. The authors suggested that the approach could potentially be generalized to other disease states and immunological phenotypes. According to a later analysis, TCR association rates differed among HLA loci, with DRB1 alleles showing the most associated TCRs and HLA-C alleles showing the fewest. An association between a missense DCLRE1C variant and V-gene and J-gene trimming of TCR beta chains was found in a later genetic analysis and replicated in an independent cohort. Cytomegalovirus status was reported to be diagnosed by the classifier with high specificity and sensitivity in both the original and validation cohorts. The only immune exposure information available for the cohort was CMV serostatus. A further reported finding was that TCR beta sequences accurately predicted the HLA-A and HLA-B alleles for most subjects in the first cohort. Only TCR beta chains were sequenced in this cohort, and the absence of alpha or paired-chain data limited detectable features. Strong co-occurrence of HLA alleles, especially DR and DQ, made assigning TCR associations to individual alleles difficult.

The cohort was made up of 666 healthy bone marrow donors. All cohort members were sampled while nominally healthy, although unrecorded immune exposures were likely present. The donor was CMV seropositive and belonged to the group of 250 to 300 seropositive cohort members. Every donor gave a peripheral blood sample, and the peripheral blood mononuclear cells from that sample were used for TCR beta sequencing. Genomic DNA was extracted from the blood cell samples with the Qiagen DNeasy Blood Extraction Kit. The germline V and J ends show losses of 4 bases and 7 bases respectively, and no gene match explains 6 bases of the junction. The cysteine opens and the phenylalanine closes a CDR3 of 14 amino acids. The CDR3 DNA has 42 bases and is translated from base 1. The germline V gene sets CDR1 to MGHRA and CDR2 to YSYEKL.

The sequence derives from a woman aged 40 to 49 in good health and CMV-seropositive. Sequenced sample: PBMCs. The rearrangement combines TRBV4-1 with TRBJ1-4, with 7 middle bases fitting TRBD1. Here is the DNA: TGCGCCAGCAGCCCGGGACAGAGTAGTGAAAAACTGTTTTTT. It is translated as CASSPGQSSEKLFF.